Listed here are 18 T cell receptor beta chains from one sample, sequenced in a study of blood T cell repertoires in COVID-19. Data came from immunoSEQ multiplex PCR; TCRdb stores just in-frame clones and leaves some out. This table has some 190,000 clones, about 85% appearing once. Sequenced: PBMCs or T cells enriched from blood (not recorded which). Receptors originate from a woman between 35 and 50 years old in a cohort exposed to, infected with or recovered from COVID-19 (not recorded which).

The CDR3 DNA reads as TGTGCCAGCAGCGAGTATTCCAATGAAGCTTTCTTT. This sequence encodes CASSEYSNEAFF. The J gene is TRBJ1-1, the V gene TRBV5-6; the D is unclear. The CDR3 totals 12 residues. CDR1 and CDR2 from the germline V gene are SGHDT and YYEEEE. V was trimmed by 4 bases and J by 7 bases, leaving 11 bases between them.

V and J are TRBV4-1 and TRBJ1-3; D is perhaps TRBD1 (6 bases). Germline CDR1 reads MGHRA; CDR2 reads YSYEKL. CDR3 length: 15 residues. Trimming took off 8 bases at V and 0 bases at J, with 14 bases between the two ends. The CDR3: CASGLKTGSGNTIYF. CDR3 coding DNA: TGCGCCAGCGGCCTCAAGACAGGCTCTGGAAACACCATATATTTT.

The rearrangement uses TRBV7-8 and TRBJ1-1; D is unresolved. The CDR3 runs 16 residues. Trimming removed 2 bases from V and 5 bases from J, with 18 bases in between. Per the germline V gene, CDR1 is SGHVS and CDR2 is FQNEAQ. CDR3 DNA: TGTGCCAGCAGCTTATCCCTGGGAGGGAGAGGGACTGAAGCTTTCTTT. Translated: CASSLSLGGRGTEAFF.

The chain is built from TRBV9 and TRBJ2-7; a weak D match, TRBD2 (5 bases). The CDR3 spans 14 residues. The V gene lost 3 bases and the J gene lost 0 bases, with 10 bases spanning the gap. Per germline, CDR1 SGDLS and CDR2 YYNGEE. The CDR3 sequence is CASSGTLSSYEQYF. Here the CDR3 DNA reads TGTGCCAGCAGCGGGACTTTAAGCTCCTACGAGCAGTACTTC.

The chain is built from TRBV6-5 and TRBJ1-2; the D gene is possibly TRBD1 (6 bases). CDR3 length: 15 residues. Germline lookup yields CDR1 MNHEY and CDR2 SVGAGI. Trimming cost V 5 bases and J 7 bases, with 20 bases left between them. CDR3 residues: CASSMGAGAPGGYTF. The DNA of the CDR3 is TGTGCCAGCAGTATGGGGGCGGGGGCCCCCGGTGGCTACACCTTC.

The chain is built from TRBV5-6 and TRBJ1-1, with a weak D call TRBD1 (6 bases). The CDR3 has 13 amino acids. In germline, CDR1 is SGHDT, CDR2 YYEEEE. Deletions cut 1 base from V and 7 bases from J, with 11 bases between. CDR3 in amino acids: CASSLTGWDEAFF. As DNA, the CDR3 is TGTGCCAGCAGCTTGACAGGGTGGGATGAAGCTTTCTTT. The complete variable domain, with remaining parts taken from reference TRBV5-6 and TRBJ1-1, reads DAGVTQSPTHLIKTRGQQVTLRCSPKSGHDTVSWYQQALGQGPQFIFQYYEEEERQRGNFPDRFSGHQFPNYSSELNVNALLLGDSALYLCASSLTGWDEAFFGQGTRLTVV.

The J gene is TRBJ2-1, the V gene TRBV30; D gene uncertain. The ends were cut back, 5 bases at V and 8 bases at J, with 7 bases in the middle. The CDR3 is made up of 10 amino acids. The V gene's germline CDR1 is GTSNPN and CDR2 SVGIG (reference sequence). The CDR3 is CAWGAYEQFF. As DNA, the CDR3 is TGTGCCTGGGGAGCGTATGAGCAGTTCTTC.

The V call is TRBV6-1, the J call TRBJ1-5; possibly TRBD1 for D (5 bases). Trimming cost V 0 bases and J 0 bases, with 15 bases left between them. Germline V gives CDR1 MNHNS, CDR2 SASEGT. The CDR3 sequence is 18 residues long. CDR3 loop: CASSEALYRSYSNQPQHF. The CDR3, as DNA: TGTGCCAGCAGTGAAGCGCTGTACAGGAGCTATAGCAATCAGCCCCAGCATTTT.

The rearrangement links TRBV4-1 to TRBJ1-1; 9 nucleotides line up with TRBD1. The germline V gene has CDR1 MGHRA and CDR2 YSYEKL. CDR3 length: 14 residues. Trimming took 4 bases from V and 7 from J; bases not matched to a gene: 7. The CDR3 sequence is CASSPGTGWIEAFF. CDR3 bases: TGCGCCAGCAGCCCAGGGACAGGGTGGATTGAAGCTTTCTTT.

The chain joins TRBV30 to TRBJ1-2; D is undetermined. The length of the CDR3 is 12 residues. The germline V and J ends were trimmed by 6 bases and 4 bases, with 12 bases remaining between them. In germline, CDR1 is GTSNPN, CDR2 SVGIG (reference sequence). This CDR3 reads CACRIGSYGYTF. In DNA form, the CDR3 reads TGTGCCTGCCGAATCGGGTCCTATGGCTACACCTTC.

J is TRBJ1-1 and V is TRBV19, with D perhaps matching TRBD1 (6 bases). The V end was cut by 2 bases, the J end by 7 bases, with 11 bases between. The CDR3 runs to 13 residues. Germline CDR1 LNHDA, CDR2 SQIVND (reference sequence). CDR3 DNA: TGTGCCAGTAGTATACGGACAGAGGGTGAAGCTTTCTTT. It is translated as CASSIRTEGEAFF.

The chain combines TRBV5-1 with TRBJ2-7; D is unclear. The CDR3 has 13 residues. The germline gives CDR1 SGHRS, CDR2 YFSETQ. V lost 4 bases and J lost 3, with 11 bases in between. As DNA, the CDR3 is TGCGCCAGCAGCCAAAGACTGGGCTACGAGCAGTACTTC. Residues: CASSQRLGYEQYF.

This clone was counted only a few times. This chain connects TRBV4-1 to TRBJ1-5; 9 bases fit TRBD1. CDR3 length equals 15 residues. The germline V gene has CDR1 MGHRA and CDR2 YSYEKL. V shed 3 bases, J shed 8 bases, and the junction held 8 bases outside the gene matches. The chain's CDR3 is CASSQGDREGEPQHF. The DNA for the CDR3 is TGCGCCAGCAGCCAGGGGGACAGGGAGGGTGAGCCCCAGCATTTT.

This clone occurred a few times. The chain joins TRBV6-5 to TRBJ2-1; perhaps TRBD1 as D (5 bases). The CDR3 spans 13 residues. Trimming removed 11 bases from V and 4 bases from J, with 15 bases in between. Germline V gene lookup returns CDR1 MNHEY and CDR2 SVGAGI. For the CDR3, the DNA is TGTGCCGGGGCGATTAGTTCGTACAATGAGCAGTTCTTC. This codes for CAGAISSYNEQFF.

This chain links TRBV27 with TRBJ1-2; D is uncertain. The germline V gene has CDR1 MNHEY and CDR2 SMNVEV (reference sequence). Trimming shortened V by 5 bases and J by 8 bases, and 18 bases separated the two germline ends. The CDR3 has 14 amino acids. As DNA, the CDR3 is TGTGCCAGCAGTATAGGAGGGCCCTTCAGAGGCTACACCTTC. This translates into CASSIGGPFRGYTF.

There are a few counts of this clone. The chain couples TRBV18 to TRBJ2-7, with 14 bases fitting TRBD2. V shed 4 bases, J shed 4 bases, and the junction held 9 bases outside the gene matches. Germline V gives CDR1 KGHSH, CDR2 LQKENI. The CDR3 sequence is 17 residues long. CDR3 sequence (DNA): TGTGCCAGCTCACTTGGGACTAGCGGGAGCGTGGGGTACGAGCAGTACTTC. Translation: CASSLGTSGSVGYEQYF. The full variable domain, in which reference TRBV18 and TRBJ2-7 provide the parts outside the CDR3, is NAGVMQNPRHLVRRRGQEARLRCSPMKGHSHVYWYRQLPEEGLKFMVYLQKENIIDESGMPKERFSAEFPKEGPSILRIQQVVRGDSAAYFCASSLGTSGSVGYEQYFGPGTRLTVT.

V gene TRBV7-9 combines with J gene TRBJ2-7, with D perhaps matching TRBD2 (5 bases). Germline assignment: CDR1 SEHNR and CDR2 FQNEAQ (reference sequence). This CDR3 is 12 amino acids long. The V and J ends lost 5 bases and 5 bases respectively, with 10 bases between them. The CDR3 is CASSPEGNEQYF. As DNA, the CDR3 is TGTGCCAGCAGCCCCGAGGGAAACGAGCAGTACTTC. Full variable domain (outside the CDR3, taken from reference TRBV7-9 and TRBJ2-7): DTGVSQNPRHKITKRGQNVTFRCDPISEHNRLYWYRQTLGQGPEFLTYFQNEAQLEKSRLLSDRFSAERPKGSFSTLEIQRTEQGDSAMYLCASSPEGNEQYFGPGTRLTVT.

This clone was counted a few times. This sequence joins TRBV9 and TRBJ1-1, with TRBD1 matching over 9 bases. This CDR3 region has 17 residues. CDR1 SGDLS and CDR2 YYNGEE come from the germline V gene. Losses at the gene ends were 4 bases for V and 1 base for J; bases not matched to a gene: 11. The CDR3 region is CASSPRTRQGGNTEAFF. The CDR3 DNA reads as TGTGCCAGCAGCCCAAGAACCCGACAGGGGGGGAACACTGAAGCTTTCTTT.